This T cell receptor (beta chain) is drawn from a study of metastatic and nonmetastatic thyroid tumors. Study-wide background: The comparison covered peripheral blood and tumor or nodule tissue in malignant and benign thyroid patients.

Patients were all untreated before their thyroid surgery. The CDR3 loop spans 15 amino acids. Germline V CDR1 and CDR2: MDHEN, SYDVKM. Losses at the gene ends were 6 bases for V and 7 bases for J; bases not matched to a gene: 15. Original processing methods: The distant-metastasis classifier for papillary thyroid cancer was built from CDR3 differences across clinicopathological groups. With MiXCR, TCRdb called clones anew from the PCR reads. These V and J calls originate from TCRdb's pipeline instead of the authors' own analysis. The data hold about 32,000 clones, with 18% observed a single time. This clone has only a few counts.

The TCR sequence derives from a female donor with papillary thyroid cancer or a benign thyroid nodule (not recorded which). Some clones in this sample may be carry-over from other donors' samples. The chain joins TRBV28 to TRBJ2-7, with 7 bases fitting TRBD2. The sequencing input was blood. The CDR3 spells CASSLVERGIGEQYF. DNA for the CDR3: TGTGCCAGCAGCTTAGTAGAGCGGGGCATCGGAGAGCAGTACTTC.